A selection of T cell receptor beta chains follows, all from one sample in a study of T cell responses to AZD1222 COVID-19 vaccine. Sequencing was performed with immunoSEQ multiplex PCR; in TCRdb, only in-frame clones are kept and a portion is missing. Here the sample table reports about 140,000 clones. The source material was peripheral blood. Receptors originate from an adult in good health. CDR3s include the opening cysteine and the closing phenylalanine or tryptophan. D genes are given only for firm matches.

cdr3_nt,cdr3_aa,j_call,v_call,d_call
TGTGCCAGCTCACCACTGGGGACAGACCTCCCTGAAGCTTTCTTT,CASSPLGTDLPEAFF,TRBJ1-1,TRBV18,TRBD1
TGTGCCAGCAGTGAACAAGGCAATGGCTACACCTTC,CASSEQGNGYTF,TRBJ1-2,TRBV6-1,.
TGTGCCAGCAGCGTAGTTTCGGGCACTGAAGCTTTCTTT,CASSVVSGTEAFF,TRBJ1-1,TRBV9,.
TGTGCCAGTAGTATAGTAGCAGTAAACACTGAAGCTTTCTTT,CASSIVAVNTEAFF,TRBJ1-1,TRBV19,.
TGCGCCAGCAGCTTGGATGGGGGGCAACCTTCACCCCTCCACTTT,CASSLDGGQPSPLHF,TRBJ1-6,TRBV5-1,.
TGTGCCATCAGTGAATCAAGGGGGTGGGCTAACACTGAAGCTTTCTTT,CAISESRGWANTEAFF,TRBJ1-1,TRBV10-3,.
TGTGCCAGCAGCTTAGTCGCAACTTGGGGCAGAGCGACCGGGGAGCTGTTTTTT,CASSLVATWGRATGELFF,TRBJ2-2,TRBV11-2,.
TGTGCCAGCATGGGACAGGGGGCGAACTATGGCTACACCTTC,CASMGQGANYGYTF,TRBJ1-2,TRBV28,TRBD1
TGTGCCAGCAGCGCAAAGACAGGGACTAACTATGGCTACACCTTC,CASSAKTGTNYGYTF,TRBJ1-2,TRBV13,TRBD1
TGTGCCAGCGCCGAGGGGCGGGCCAGGGCGGGCGCCGGGGAGCTGTTTTTT,CASAEGRARAGAGELFF,TRBJ2-2,TRBV5-6,.
TGCAGCGTTGAAGAGAATGAAAAACTGTTTTTT,CSVEENEKLFF,TRBJ1-4,TRBV29-1,.
TGTGCCAGTAGTTTCAGCGGTCGGACGGTCCATGAGCAGTTCTTC,CASSFSGRTVHEQFF,TRBJ2-1,TRBV19,.
TGTGCCAGCTCACCCCGGGTCAATGACAGGACTTCCAACTATGGCTACACCTTC,CASSPRVNDRTSNYGYTF,TRBJ1-2,TRBV18,.
TGTGCCAGTAGTATGGTAGATTTTGCCAAAAACATTCAGTACTTC,CASSMVDFAKNIQYF,TRBJ2-4,TRBV19,.
TGTGCCACCACCTCTGGGGCTAGCGGGGGTGAGCAGTTCTTC,CATTSGASGGEQFF,TRBJ2-1,TRBV19,TRBD2
TGTGCCAGTAATTGGAGGGAAGGCTATGGCTACACCTTC,CASNWREGYGYTF,TRBJ1-2,TRBV19,.
TGCGCCAGCAGCTTGGAGGTTAGCGGGGGTGCCGCCACCGGGGAGCTGTTTTTT,CASSLEVSGGAATGELFF,TRBJ2-2,TRBV5-1,TRBD2
TGTGCCAGCAGTGCCCAGGGTCTCCCCAATCAGCCCCAGCATTTT,CASSAQGLPNQPQHF,TRBJ1-5,TRBV2,.
TGTGCCAGCAGCCAAGTTGGGGGTGAAAAACTGTTTTTT,CASSQVGGEKLFF,TRBJ1-4,TRBV14,.
TGTGCCTGGACCCCGGACCGAGCCTACGAGCAGTACTTC,CAWTPDRAYEQYF,TRBJ2-7,TRBV30,.
TGCGCCAGCAGCTTGACTAGCGGGGTCTACGAGCAGTACTTC,CASSLTSGVYEQYF,TRBJ2-7,TRBV5-1,TRBD2
TGTGCCAGCAGTTATAGGACAGGGTACACCGGGGAGCTGTTTTTT,CASSYRTGYTGELFF,TRBJ2-2,TRBV6-2/TRBV6-3,TRBD1